These 27 T cell receptor beta chains were sequenced from one sample in a study of blood T cell repertoires in COVID-19. Data came from immunoSEQ multiplex PCR; TCRdb stores just in-frame clones and leaves some out. This sample has about 200,000 clones, with about 88% found just once. The sequenced sample consisted of peripheral blood. Receptors originate from a man younger than 35 with active or convalescent COVID-19.

The chain joins TRBV4-1 to TRBJ1-2, with TRBD1 as a possible D gene (5 bases). Trimming left V 1 base short and J 2 bases short, with 11 bases between. This CDR3 is 15 amino acids long. The germline V gene has CDR1 MGHRA and CDR2 YSYEKL. The CDR3 loop reads CASSQVRGGNYGYTF. CDR3 nucleotides: TGCGCCAGCAGCCAAGTAAGGGGCGGAAACTATGGCTACACCTTC.

This clone occurred once. The same CDR3 also results from other DNA sequences found in this sample. The chain recombines TRBV6-2 or TRBV6-3 with TRBJ2-7; 8 nucleotides line up with TRBD2. The ends lost 0 bases at V and 1 base at J; junction bases unmatched: 5. CDR1 MNHEY and CDR2 SVGEGT come from the germline V gene. CDR3 length: 16 residues. In DNA, the CDR3 is TGTGCCAGCAGTTACTCGGCTAGCGGGTATTCCTACGAGCAGTACTTC. Residues: CASSYSASGYSYEQYF.

This CDR3 is CASSLPGATGELFF. In DNA form, the CDR3 reads TGTGCCAGCAGCTTACCGGGAGCCACCGGGGAGCTGTTTTTT. The chain uses TRBV7-9 and TRBJ2-2; a weak D match, TRBD2 (6 bases). V lost 2 bases and J 4 bases, leaving 8 bases between the germline ends. CDR3 length: 14 amino acids. Germline values: CDR1 SEHNR, CDR2 FQNEAQ (reference sequence).

The chain joins TRBV7-9 to TRBJ1-1; D may be TRBD1 (6 bases). CDR3 length: 12 residues. V was trimmed by 2 bases and J by 11 bases, leaving 12 bases between them. Germline V gives CDR1 SEHNR, CDR2 FQNEAQ (reference sequence). The CDR3 loop is CASSLYNRDAFF. DNA for the CDR3: TGTGCCAGCAGCTTATATAACAGGGACGCTTTCTTT.

This clone appeared once. The rearrangement joins TRBV15 to TRBJ2-7; no clear D. This CDR3 contains 13 residues. Germline V gene lookup returns CDR1 LNHNV and CDR2 YYDKDF (reference sequence). The germline V and J ends were trimmed by 0 bases and 2 bases, with 5 bases remaining between them. CDR3 residues: CATSRDQTYEQYF. The DNA of the CDR3 is TGTGCCACCAGCAGAGATCAAACCTACGAGCAGTACTTC.

This clone appeared once. V gene TRBV9 combines with J gene TRBJ2-1; TRBD2 might be the D (6 bases). Germline V gene sequence: CDR1 SGDLS, CDR2 YYNGEE. V dropped 3 bases and J dropped 0 bases, with 16 bases sitting between them. This CDR3 has 17 residues. CDR3 residues: CASSARIAEISYNEQFF. DNA for the CDR3: TGTGCCAGCAGCGCCCGGATAGCGGAGATCTCCTACAATGAGCAGTTCTTC.

CDR3 DNA sequence: TGCGCCAGCACCCCCGGAGGGCAGAACACCGGGGAGCTGTTTTTT. Translating gives CASTPGGQNTGELFF. The V call is TRBV5-1, the J call TRBJ2-2, with D perhaps TRBD2 (6 bases). The CDR3 is 15 residues long. The germline V gene has CDR1 SGHRS and CDR2 YFSETQ. Trimming took off 6 bases at V and 1 base at J, with 13 bases between the two ends.

The rearrangement uses TRBV5-6 and TRBJ1-4, with D unresolved. The CDR3 sequence is 14 residues long. The V and J ends lost 0 bases and 6 bases respectively, with 9 bases between them. Germline CDR1 SGHDT, CDR2 YYEEEE. The CDR3 here is CASSLAAADEKLFF. CDR3 in DNA: TGTGCCAGCAGCTTGGCGGCAGCGGATGAAAAACTGTTTTTT. Together with reference TRBV5-6 and TRBJ1-4, the CDR3 gives the full variable domain: DAGVTQSPTHLIKTRGQQVTLRCSPKSGHDTVSWYQQALGQGPQFIFQYYEEEERQRGNFPDRFSGHQFPNYSSELNVNALLLGDSALYLCASSLAAADEKLFFGSGTQLSVL.

The chain uses TRBV4-1 and TRBJ1-2; D is ambiguous. The CDR3 covers 15 residues. Germline loops: CDR1 MGHRA, CDR2 YSYEKL. V dropped 2 bases and J dropped 4 bases, with 14 bases sitting between them. In DNA, the CDR3 is TGCGCCAGCAGCCAACAACACGGGATAATCTATGGCTACACCTTC. Translation: CASSQQHGIIYGYTF.

The chain couples TRBV14 to TRBJ2-5; D is uncertain. Germline V CDR1 and CDR2: SGHDN, FVKESK. Trimming removed 4 bases at V and 2 bases at J, with 8 bases between. The CDR3 extends over 13 amino acids. The CDR3 here is CASSPYEQETQYF. The DNA of the CDR3 is TGTGCCAGCAGCCCGTATGAGCAAGAGACCCAGTACTTC.

V and J are TRBV18 and TRBJ2-5; 7 bases are a match to TRBD2. Trimming removed 0 bases from V and 4 bases from J; junction bases left unmatched: 8. There are 16 residues in the CDR3. CDR1 is KGHSH, CDR2 LQKENI, per germline. For the CDR3, the DNA is TGTGCCAGCTCACCACCGGGGGGGTTTGGAGGAGAGACCCAGTACTTC. Protein: CASSPPGGFGGETQYF. Full variable domain (rest looked up from reference TRBV18 and TRBJ2-5): NAGVMQNPRHLVRRRGQEARLRCSPMKGHSHVYWYRQLPEEGLKFMVYLQKENIIDESGMPKERFSAEFPKEGPSILRIQQVVRGDSAAYFCASSPPGGFGGETQYFGPGTRLLVL.

The V gene is TRBV24-1, the J gene TRBJ2-3; TRBD1 matches 12 bases. Germline V gives CDR1 KGHDR, CDR2 SFDVKD. Trimming at V came to 4 bases and at J to 7 bases, leaving 5 bases not matched to a gene. CDR3 length: 15 amino acids. The CDR3 DNA reads as TGTGCCACCAGTGAGGGACAGGGGGCGGGGTATACGCAGTATTTT. Amino acid sequence: CATSEGQGAGYTQYF.

The rearrangement uses TRBV28 and TRBJ2-5; D gene ambiguous. The CDR3 loop spans 15 amino acids. Germline-derived CDR1 and CDR2 are MDHEN and SYDVKM. Between the trimmed V and J ends, which lost 3 bases and 3 bases, there was a span of 14 bases. CDR3 sequence: CASSFAQVVKETQYF. Here the CDR3 DNA reads TGTGCCAGCAGTTTCGCCCAGGTCGTGAAAGAGACCCAGTACTTC.

The rearrangement uses TRBV7-2 and TRBJ2-1; D ambiguous. Germline V gene data show CDR1 as SGHTA and CDR2 as FQGNSA. Trimming removed 2 bases at V and 9 bases at J, with 8 bases between. CDR3 length: 12 amino acids. The CDR3 loop is CASSLYRSEQFF. The CDR3 coding sequence is TGTGCCAGCAGCTTATATCGGAGTGAGCAGTTCTTC.

This sequence joins TRBV19 and TRBJ2-5; TRBD1 matches at 8 bases. The CDR3 extends over 13 amino acids. CDR1 LNHDA and CDR2 SQIVND come from the germline V gene (reference sequence). Trimming took 5 bases from V and 4 from J; bases not matched to a gene: 3. This CDR3 is CASSSDRAETQYF. The CDR3 DNA follows: TGTGCCAGTAGTTCGGACAGGGCAGAGACCCAGTACTTC.

The chain has TRBV5-1 and TRBJ2-1; weak D call: TRBD2 (6 bases). The germline gives CDR1 SGHRS, CDR2 YFSETQ. The CDR3 covers 15 residues. Trimming took 4 bases from V and 5 from J, leaving 16 bases between them. CDR3 coding DNA: TGCGCCAGCAGCCTTAGCGGACCTGCAAACAATGAGCAGTTCTTC. This translates into CASSLSGPANNEQFF.

In its sample, this clone was seen once. CDR3 protein: CASSSGQANTQYF. Written as DNA, the CDR3 is TGTGCCAGCAGCAGCGGACAGGCAAATACGCAGTATTTT. V usage is TRBV7-2 and J usage is TRBJ2-3; 7 bases agree with TRBD1. Trimming took 5 bases from V and 7 from J; bases not matched to a gene: 6. Germline values: CDR1 SGHTA, CDR2 FQGNSA. CDR3 size: 13 residues.

This clone occurred a few times. The chain is built from TRBV9 and TRBJ1-4; D uncertain. The CDR3 totals 15 residues. With 0 bases removed from V and 3 bases from J, the gap between germline ends came to 9 bases. Germline assignment: CDR1 SGDLS and CDR2 YYNGEE. The DNA for the CDR3 is TGTGCCAGCAGCGTAGCCAACGGTGCTAATGAAAAACTGTTTTTT. Translating it yields CASSVANGANEKLFF.

This clone was counted only a few times. J is TRBJ2-7 and V is TRBV30; 8 positions agree with TRBD1. Germline V gene data show CDR1 as GTSNPN and CDR2 as SVGIG (reference sequence). With V trimmed by 3 bases and J by 3 bases, 4 bases remained unmatched. The CDR3 totals 13 residues. The CDR3 DNA follows: TGTGCCTGGAGGAAACAGGGGGGCTACGAGCAGTACTTC. It translates to CAWRKQGGYEQYF.

The chain is built from TRBV5-1 and TRBJ2-5; D is possibly TRBD1 (5 bases). The CDR3 is 12 amino acids. Trimming removed 4 bases from V and 4 bases from J, with 8 bases in between. CDR1 is SGHRS, CDR2 YFSETQ, per germline. The CDR3 is CASSGAGETQYF. As DNA, the CDR3 is TGCGCCAGCAGCGGGGCTGGAGAGACCCAGTACTTC.

The V call is TRBV6-2 or TRBV6-3, the J call TRBJ2-7; 9 nucleotides agree with TRBD1. From germline, CDR1 is MNHEY and CDR2 SVGEGT. J lost 6 bases, V lost 2 bases, and 11 bases had no gene match. This CDR3 region has 16 residues. The CDR3 region has the DNA TGTGCCAGCAGTTACGGGACCGGACAGGGGACGGGCGAGCAGTACTTC. Protein product: CASSYGTGQGTGEQYF.

As DNA, the CDR3 is TGTGCCAGCAGCTCCGGACAGGGGATCTACGAGCAGTACTTC. Protein product: CASSSGQGIYEQYF. The V call is TRBV7-2, the J call TRBJ2-7; 9 bases fit TRBD1. Trimming took 4 bases from V and 3 from J; bases not matched to a gene: 4. There are 14 residues in the CDR3. Germline CDR1 and CDR2: SGHTA and FQGNSA.

V and J are TRBV4-1 and TRBJ1-4, with a weak D call TRBD1 (5 bases). The CDR3 runs to 15 residues. Germline loops: CDR1 MGHRA, CDR2 YSYEKL. Trimming cost V 0 bases and J 5 bases, with 10 bases left between them. Here the CDR3 reads CASSQERQINEKLFF. CDR3 nucleotide sequence: TGCGCCAGCAGCCAAGAAAGACAGATCAATGAAAAACTGTTTTTT.

V gene TRBV11-3 combines with J gene TRBJ2-3; D is possibly TRBD2 (5 bases). The CDR3 has 14 amino acids. Trimming removed 2 bases from V and 1 base from J, with 7 bases in between. Germline CDR1 reads SGHNT; CDR2 reads YENEEA. The CDR3 DNA follows: TGTGCCAGCAGCTTAACAGCGGGCACAGATACGCAGTATTTT. It codes for CASSLTAGTDTQYF. Based on the CDR3 plus reference TRBV11-3 and TRBJ2-3, the full variable domain is EAGVVQSPRYKIIEKKQPVAFWCNPISGHNTLYWYLQNLGQGPELLIRYENEEAVDDSQLPKDRFSAERLKGVDSTLKIQPAELGDSAVYLCASSLTAGTDTQYFGPGTRLTVL.

This clone was detected only a few times. The V gene is TRBV5-1, the J gene TRBJ2-1; the match to TRBD1 covers 9 bases. Trimming took 4 bases from V and 5 from J; bases not matched to a gene: 7. Germline V lookup: CDR1 SGHRS, CDR2 YFSETQ. This CDR3 contains 15 residues. The CDR3 region has the DNA TGCGCCAGCAGCCCGGGACAGGGAAACCACAATGAGCAGTTCTTC. It specifies CASSPGQGNHNEQFF.

This clone was recorded only once. A junction end diverges from the germline sequence, so it may reflect a read error. The rearrangement uses TRBV7-7 and TRBJ2-5, with 10 nucleotides matching TRBD2. The CDR3 runs 17 residues. Looked up from germline, CDR1 is SSHAT and CDR2 is FNYEAQ (reference sequence). The chain's CDR3 is CASSLSGRVAGGETQYF. CDR3 in DNA: TGTGCTAGCAGCCTCAGCGGTAGGGTAGCGGGAGGAGAGACCCAGTACTTC.

This chain uses TRBV6-5 with TRBJ1-1; no reliable D call. Germline V gene sequence: CDR1 MNHEY, CDR2 SVGAGI. This CDR3 spans 14 amino acids. V was cut by 10 bases and J by 4 bases, with 19 bases left in between. The DNA for the CDR3 is TGTGCCACCCGGTACACCGGCGGGATCACTGAAGCTTTCTTT. Its translation: CATRYTGGITEAFF.